This T cell receptor (beta chain) is drawn from a study of T cell repertoires in cytomegalovirus infection. Findings and caveats of the study: The cumulative frequency of public TCR beta families distinguished individuals who carried CMV together with the relevant HLA.

On this clonotype itself: The antigen is unknown.

CDR3 size: 18 residues. The germline V gene encodes CDR1 LNHDA and CDR2 SQIVND (reference sequence). The V gene end was trimmed by 7 bases and the J gene end by 3 bases; junction bases not matched to a gene: 18. TCRdb analysed the reads with MiXCR anew, one entry per CDR3 protein. The table has fewer than 1,000,000 distinct CDR3 sequences, around 31% seen once. The material sequenced was cultured CD8+ T cells from PBMCs, taken from culture after CMV antigen stimulation. The chain uses TRBV19 and TRBJ1-2, with TRBD1 identical over 9 bases. This sequence originates from a human donor in good health (CMV status not recorded). Some clones in this sample may be carry-over from other donors' samples. Here the CDR3 DNA reads TGTGCCAGTACCAAGTGGGGACAGGGTACTGGGGGGGACTATGGCTACACCTTC. It translates to CASTKWGQGTGGDYGYTF.